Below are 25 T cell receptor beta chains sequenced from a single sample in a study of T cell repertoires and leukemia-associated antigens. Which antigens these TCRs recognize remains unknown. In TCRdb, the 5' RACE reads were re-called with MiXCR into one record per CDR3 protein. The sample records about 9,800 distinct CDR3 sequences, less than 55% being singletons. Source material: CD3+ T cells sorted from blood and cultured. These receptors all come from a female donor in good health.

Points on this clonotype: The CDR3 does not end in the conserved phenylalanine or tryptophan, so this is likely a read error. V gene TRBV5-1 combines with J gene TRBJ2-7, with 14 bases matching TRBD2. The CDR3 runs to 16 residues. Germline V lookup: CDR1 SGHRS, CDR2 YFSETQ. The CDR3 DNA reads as TGCGCCAGCAGCCCGGGGACTAGCGGGGGCACCTACGGGCAGTACCTC. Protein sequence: CASSPGTSGGTYGQYL.

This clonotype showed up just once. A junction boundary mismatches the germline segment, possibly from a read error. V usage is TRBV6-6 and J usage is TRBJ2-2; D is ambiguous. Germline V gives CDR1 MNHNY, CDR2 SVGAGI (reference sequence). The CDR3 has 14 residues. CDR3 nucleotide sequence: TGCGCCCGCAGTCCATTAGCGAACACCGGGGAGCTGTTTTTT. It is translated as CARSPLANTGELFF.

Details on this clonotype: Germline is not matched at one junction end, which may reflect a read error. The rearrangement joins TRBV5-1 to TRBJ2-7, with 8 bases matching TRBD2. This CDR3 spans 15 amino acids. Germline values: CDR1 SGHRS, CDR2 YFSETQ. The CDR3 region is CAGSLVTSGSYEQYF. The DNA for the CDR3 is TGCGCCGGCAGCTTGGTAACTAGCGGAAGCTACGAGCAGTACTTC. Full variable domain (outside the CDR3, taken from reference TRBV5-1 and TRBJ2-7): KAGVTQTPRYLIKTRGQQVTLSCSPISGHRSVSWYQQTPGQGLQFLFEYFSETQRNKGNFPGRFSGRQFSNSRSEMNVSTLELGDSALYLCAGSLVTSGSYEQYFGPGTRLTVT.

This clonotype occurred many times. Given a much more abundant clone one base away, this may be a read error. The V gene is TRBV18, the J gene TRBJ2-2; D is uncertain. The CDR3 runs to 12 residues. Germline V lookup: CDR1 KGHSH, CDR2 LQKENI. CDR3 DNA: TGTGCCTGCTCACCAAGATCCGGGGAGCTGTTTTTT. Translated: CACSPRSGELFF.

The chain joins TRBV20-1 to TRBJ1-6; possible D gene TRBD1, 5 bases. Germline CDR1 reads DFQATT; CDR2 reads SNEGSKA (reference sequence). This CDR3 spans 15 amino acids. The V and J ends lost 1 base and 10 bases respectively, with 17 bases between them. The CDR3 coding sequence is TGCAGTGCTAGAGTTTGGGACGCCTTGAGGTCACCCCTCCACTTT. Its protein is CSARVWDALRSPLHF.

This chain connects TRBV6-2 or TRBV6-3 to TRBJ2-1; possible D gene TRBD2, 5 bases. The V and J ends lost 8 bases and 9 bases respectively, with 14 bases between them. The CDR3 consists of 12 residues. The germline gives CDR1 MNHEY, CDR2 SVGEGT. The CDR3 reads CASASGNLEQFF. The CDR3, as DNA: TGTGCCAGCGCCTCGGGAAACCTTGAGCAGTTCTTC.

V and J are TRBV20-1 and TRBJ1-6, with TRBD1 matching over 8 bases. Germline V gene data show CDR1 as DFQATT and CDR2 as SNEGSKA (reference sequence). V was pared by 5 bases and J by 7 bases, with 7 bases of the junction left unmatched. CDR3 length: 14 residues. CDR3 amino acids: CSAELGQGNSPLHF. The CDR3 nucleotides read TGCAGTGCTGAACTAGGACAGGGAAATTCACCCCTCCACTTT.

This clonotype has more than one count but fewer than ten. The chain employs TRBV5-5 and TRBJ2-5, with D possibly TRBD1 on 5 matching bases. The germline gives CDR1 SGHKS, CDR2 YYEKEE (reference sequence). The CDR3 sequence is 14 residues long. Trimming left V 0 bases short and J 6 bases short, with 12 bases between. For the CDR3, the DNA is TGTGCCAGCAGCTTGGGCGGCCAGGGCCAGACCCAGTACTTC. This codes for CASSLGGQGQTQYF.

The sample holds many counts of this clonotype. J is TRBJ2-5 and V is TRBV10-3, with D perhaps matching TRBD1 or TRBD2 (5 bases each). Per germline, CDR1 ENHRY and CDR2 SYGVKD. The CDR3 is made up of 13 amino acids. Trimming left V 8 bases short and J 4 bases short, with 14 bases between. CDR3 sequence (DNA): TGTGCCATCGGGGTTGACAGCGGAGAGACCCAGTACTTC. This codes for CAIGVDSGETQYF.

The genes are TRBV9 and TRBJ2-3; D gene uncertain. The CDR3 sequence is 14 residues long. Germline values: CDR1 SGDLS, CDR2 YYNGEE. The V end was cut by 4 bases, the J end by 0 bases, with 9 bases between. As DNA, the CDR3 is TGTGCCAGCAGCTTTCGACCAAGCACAGATACGCAGTATTTT. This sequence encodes CASSFRPSTDTQYF. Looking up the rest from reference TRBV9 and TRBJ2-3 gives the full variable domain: DSGVTQTPKHLITATGQRVTLRCSPRSGDLSVYWYQQSLDQGLQFLIQYYNGEERAKGNILERFSAQQFPDLHSELNLSSLELGDSALYFCASSFRPSTDTQYFGPGTRLTVL.

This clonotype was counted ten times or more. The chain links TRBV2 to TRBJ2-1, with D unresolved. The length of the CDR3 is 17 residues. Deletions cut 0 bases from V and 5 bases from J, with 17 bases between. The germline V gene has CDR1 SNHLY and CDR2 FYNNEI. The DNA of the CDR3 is TGTGCCAGCAGTGAAGCCCAAACTTCCAGCTTCCACAATGAGCAGTTCTTC. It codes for CASSEAQTSSFHNEQFF.

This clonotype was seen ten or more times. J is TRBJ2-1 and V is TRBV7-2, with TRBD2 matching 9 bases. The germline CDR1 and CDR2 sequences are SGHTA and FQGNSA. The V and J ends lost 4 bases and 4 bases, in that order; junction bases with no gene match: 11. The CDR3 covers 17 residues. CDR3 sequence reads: CASSSRLMGLAYNEQFF. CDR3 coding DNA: TGTGCCAGCAGCTCTCGACTGATGGGACTAGCTTACAATGAGCAGTTCTTC.

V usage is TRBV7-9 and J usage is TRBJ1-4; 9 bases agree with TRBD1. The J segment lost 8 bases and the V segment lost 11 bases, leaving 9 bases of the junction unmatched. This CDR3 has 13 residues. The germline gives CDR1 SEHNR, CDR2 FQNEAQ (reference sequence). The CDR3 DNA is TGTGCCGCGGGACAGGGAGATGGCGAAAAACTGTTTTTT. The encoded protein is CAAGQGDGEKLFF.

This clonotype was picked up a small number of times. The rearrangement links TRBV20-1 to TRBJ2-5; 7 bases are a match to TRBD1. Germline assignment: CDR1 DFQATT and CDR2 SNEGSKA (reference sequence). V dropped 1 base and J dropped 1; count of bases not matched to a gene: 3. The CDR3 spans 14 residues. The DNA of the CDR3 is TGCAGTGCTAGAGGAGGACAGGCCCAAGAGACCCAGTACTTC. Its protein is CSARGGQAQETQYF.

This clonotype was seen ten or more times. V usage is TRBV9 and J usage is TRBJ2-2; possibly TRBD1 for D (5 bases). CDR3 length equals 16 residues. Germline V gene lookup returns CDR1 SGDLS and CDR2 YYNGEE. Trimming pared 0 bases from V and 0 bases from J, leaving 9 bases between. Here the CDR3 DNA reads TGTGCCAGCAGCGTAGGGGCAGGGACGAACACCGGGGAGCTGTTTTTT. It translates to CASSVGAGTNTGELFF.

Here the CDR3 DNA reads TGTGCCAGCAGCTATGGGGACAATCAAGAGACCCAGTACTTC. Its translation: CASSYGDNQETQYF. J is TRBJ2-5 and V is TRBV7-9; TRBD1 might be the D (6 bases). There are 14 residues in the CDR3. The germline V gene has CDR1 SEHNR and CDR2 FQNEAQ (reference sequence). V shed 4 bases and J shed 2 bases, with 11 bases lying between them.

The CDR3 bases are TGTGCCAGTAGTATGACTAGGGTCAACGAGCAGTACTTC. This gives the protein CASSMTRVNEQYF. V is TRBV19 and J is TRBJ2-7, with D perhaps TRBD2 (6 bases). The CDR3 totals 13 residues. The ends were cut back, 3 bases at V and 5 bases at J, with 11 bases in the middle. Germline values: CDR1 LNHDA, CDR2 SQIVND (reference sequence).

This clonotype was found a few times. Here the CDR3 reads CASSPVGTSETQYF. Here the CDR3 DNA reads TGTGCCAGCAGCCCAGTTGGGACATCGGAGACCCAGTACTTC. The genes are TRBV5-5 and TRBJ2-5, with D perhaps TRBD1 (6 bases). The CDR3 runs 14 residues. V was pared by 4 bases and J by 5 bases, with 15 bases between. Germline assignment: CDR1 SGHKS and CDR2 YYEKEE (reference sequence).

The CDR3 loop is CASSLRGTSGTSYEQYF. CDR3 DNA: TGCGCCAGCAGCTTACGGGGGACTAGCGGGACTTCCTACGAGCAGTACTTC. J is TRBJ2-7 and V is TRBV5-1; 13 bases align to TRBD2. The germline V gene has CDR1 SGHRS and CDR2 YFSETQ. The CDR3 length is 17 residues. With V trimmed by 2 bases and J by 1 base, 6 bases remained unmatched.

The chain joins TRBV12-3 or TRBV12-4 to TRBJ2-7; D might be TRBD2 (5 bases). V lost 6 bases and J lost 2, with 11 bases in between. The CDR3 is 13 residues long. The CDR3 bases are TGTGCCAGCAGGGGAGCTAGAACCTACGAGCAGTACTTC. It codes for CASRGARTYEQYF.

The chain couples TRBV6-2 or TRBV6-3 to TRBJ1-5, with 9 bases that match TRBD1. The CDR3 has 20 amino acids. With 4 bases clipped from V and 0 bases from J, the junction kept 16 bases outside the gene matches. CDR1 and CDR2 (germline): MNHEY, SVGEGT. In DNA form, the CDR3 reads TGTGCCAGCAGTTGGTCCCCTTCGGACAGGGGCCCAAGTAGCAATCAGCCCCAGCATTTT. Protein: CASSWSPSDRGPSSNQPQHF.

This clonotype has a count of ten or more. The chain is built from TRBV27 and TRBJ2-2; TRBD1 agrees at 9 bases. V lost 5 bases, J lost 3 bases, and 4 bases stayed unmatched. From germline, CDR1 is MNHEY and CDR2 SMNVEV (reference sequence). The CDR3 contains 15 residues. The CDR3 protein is CASSHRGLDTGELFF. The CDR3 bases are TGTGCCAGCAGTCACAGGGGGCTGGACACCGGGGAGCTGTTTTTT.

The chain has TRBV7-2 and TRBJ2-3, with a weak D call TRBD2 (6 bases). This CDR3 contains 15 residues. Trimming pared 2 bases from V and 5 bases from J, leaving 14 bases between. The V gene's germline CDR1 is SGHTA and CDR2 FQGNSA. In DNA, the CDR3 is TGTGCCAGCAGCTTAAGGCGGGGTAGTGGAGATACGCAGTATTTT. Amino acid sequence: CASSLRRGSGDTQYF.

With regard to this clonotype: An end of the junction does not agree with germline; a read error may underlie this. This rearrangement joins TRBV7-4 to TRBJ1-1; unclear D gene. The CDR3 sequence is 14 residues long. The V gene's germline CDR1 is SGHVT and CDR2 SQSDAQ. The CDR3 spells CASSLGGTNIEASF. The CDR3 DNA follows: TGTGCCAGCAGCTTAGGGGGAACGAACATTGAAGCTTCCTTT.

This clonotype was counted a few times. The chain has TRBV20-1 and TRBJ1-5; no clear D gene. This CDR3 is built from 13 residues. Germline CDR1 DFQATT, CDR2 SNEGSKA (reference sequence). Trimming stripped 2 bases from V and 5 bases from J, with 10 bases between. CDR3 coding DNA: TGCAGTGCTAGAACGACATTGGATCAGCCCCAGCATTTT. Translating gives CSARTTLDQPQHF.